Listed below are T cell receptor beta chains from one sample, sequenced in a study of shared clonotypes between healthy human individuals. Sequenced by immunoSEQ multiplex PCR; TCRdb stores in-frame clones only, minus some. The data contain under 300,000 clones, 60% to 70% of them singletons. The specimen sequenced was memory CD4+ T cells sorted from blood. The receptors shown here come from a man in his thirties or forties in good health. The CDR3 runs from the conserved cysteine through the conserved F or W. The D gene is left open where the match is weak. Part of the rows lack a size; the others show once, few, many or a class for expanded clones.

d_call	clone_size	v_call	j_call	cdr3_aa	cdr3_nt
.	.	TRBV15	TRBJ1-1	CATSRATGLGEAFF	TGTGCCACCAGCAGAGCTACAGGGTTGGGTGAAGCTTTCTTT
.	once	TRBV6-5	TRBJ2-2	CASSSTGGLFF	TGTGCCAGCAGTTCTACGGGCGGGCTGTTTTTT
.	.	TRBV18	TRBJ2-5	CASSLGQQETQYF	TGTGCCAGCTCACTGGGGCAACAAGAGACCCAGTACTTC
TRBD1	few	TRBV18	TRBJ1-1	CASSPDFGQGGRNTEAFF	TGTGCCAGCTCACCGGATTTCGGGCAGGGGGGTAGGAACACTGAAGCTTTCTTT
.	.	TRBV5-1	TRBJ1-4	CASSPQGTQGENEKLFF	TGCGCCAGCAGCCCGCAAGGGACCCAGGGCGAGAATGAAAAACTGTTTTTT
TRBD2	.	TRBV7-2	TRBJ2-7	CASSLGLAGGGHEQYF	TGTGCCAGCAGCTTAGGTCTGGCGGGAGGTGGCCACGAGCAGTACTTC
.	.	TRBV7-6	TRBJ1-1	CASSLQEYTEAFF	TGTGCCAGCAGCTTACAAGAATACACTGAAGCTTTCTTT
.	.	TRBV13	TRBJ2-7	CASSLVPHEQYF	TGTGCCAGCAGCTTAGTCCCCCACGAGCAGTACTTC
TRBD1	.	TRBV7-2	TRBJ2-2	CASSLGQGTGELFF	TGTGCCAGCAGCTTAGGACAGGGCACCGGGGAGCTGTTTTTT
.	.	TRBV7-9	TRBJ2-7	CASSAAYEQYF	TGTGCCAGCAGCGCGGCCTACGAGCAGTACTTC
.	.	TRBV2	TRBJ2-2	CASSEVGPIDTGELFF	TGTGCCAGCAGTGAAGTAGGCCCGATCGACACCGGGGAGCTGTTTTTT
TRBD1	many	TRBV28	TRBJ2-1	CASNPTGAYNEQFF	TGTGCCAGCAACCCGACAGGGGCGTACAATGAGCAGTTCTTC
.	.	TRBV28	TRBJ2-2	CASRHRTLHTGELFF	TGTGCCAGCAGGCACCGGACCCTTCACACCGGGGAGCTGTTTTTT
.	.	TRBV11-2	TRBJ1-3	CASTELGGSTIYF	TGTGCCAGCACCGAACTAGGGGGTAGCACCATATATTTT
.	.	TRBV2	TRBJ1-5	CASSEATLWGQPQHF	TGTGCCAGCAGTGAGGCGACCCTATGGGGTCAGCCCCAGCATTTT
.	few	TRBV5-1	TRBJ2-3	CASKGKGAFIDTQYF	TGCGCCAGCAAGGGGAAGGGCGCCTTTATAGATACGCAGTATTTT
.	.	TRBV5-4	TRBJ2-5	CASSFQGTQETQYF	TGTGCCAGCAGCTTTCAGGGCACCCAAGAGACCCAGTACTTC
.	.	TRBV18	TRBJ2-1	CASSPYVSSYNEQFF	TGTGCCAGCTCACCTTATGTTAGCTCCTACAATGAGCAGTTCTTC
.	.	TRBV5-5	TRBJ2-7	CASTRDGVGEQYF	TGTGCCAGCACCCGGGACGGAGTTGGTGAGCAGTACTTC
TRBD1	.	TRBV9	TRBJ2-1	CASSVGGTGNNEQFF	TGTGCCAGCAGCGTAGGAGGGACAGGGAACAATGAGCAGTTCTTC